This T cell receptor beta chain was identified in a study of OX40 agonist ivuxolimab in advanced cancers. Across the whole study: Patients took ivuxolimab, an agonistic anti-OX40 (CD134) antibody. The study gave patients intravenous ivuxolimab at 0.01 to 10 mg/kg every 2 weeks.

Study-wide results and caveats: At doses 0.1 to 3.0 mg/kg, CD4+ and CD8+ clones expanded.

Exclusion applied to patients with autoimmune disease history or systemic immunosuppression. The table came from immunoSEQ multiplex PCR; TCRdb's copy has only in-frame clones and leaves some out. The sample includes tens of thousands of clones, over 85% of them seen just once. This CDR3 has 14 amino acids. The V gene lost 4 bases and the J gene lost 4 bases, with 14 bases spanning the gap. Germline CDR1 SGHRS, CDR2 YFSETQ. On this clone: Its antigen is currently unknown.

This TCR came from an adult with an advanced solid tumor such as melanoma, head and neck, liver or kidney cancer. The chain couples TRBV5-1 to TRBJ2-5, with D tentatively TRBD2 (6 bases). This sample comprised CD4+ or CD8+ T cells sorted from blood, obtained in a trial of the OX40 agonist ivuxolimab. This CDR3 is CASSDPGVGETQYF. The CDR3 region has the DNA TGCGCCAGCAGCGATCCGGGAGTGGGAGAGACCCAGTACTTC. The full variable domain, its missing parts supplied by reference TRBV5-1 and TRBJ2-5, is KAGVTQTPRYLIKTRGQQVTLSCSPISGHRSVSWYQQTPGQGLQFLFEYFSETQRNKGNFPGRFSGRQFSNSRSEMNVSTLELGDSALYLCASSDPGVGETQYFGPGTRLLVL.